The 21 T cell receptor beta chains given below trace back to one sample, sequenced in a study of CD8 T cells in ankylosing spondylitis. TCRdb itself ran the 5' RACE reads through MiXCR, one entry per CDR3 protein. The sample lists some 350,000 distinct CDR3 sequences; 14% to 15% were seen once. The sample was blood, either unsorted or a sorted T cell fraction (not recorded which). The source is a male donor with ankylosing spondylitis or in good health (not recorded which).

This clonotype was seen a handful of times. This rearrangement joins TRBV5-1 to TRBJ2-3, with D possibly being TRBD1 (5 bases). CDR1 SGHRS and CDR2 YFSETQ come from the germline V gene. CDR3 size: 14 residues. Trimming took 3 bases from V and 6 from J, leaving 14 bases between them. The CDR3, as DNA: TGCGCCAGCAGCTGGGGCTCCCCAGCCGATACGCAGTATTTT. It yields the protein CASSWGSPADTQYF.

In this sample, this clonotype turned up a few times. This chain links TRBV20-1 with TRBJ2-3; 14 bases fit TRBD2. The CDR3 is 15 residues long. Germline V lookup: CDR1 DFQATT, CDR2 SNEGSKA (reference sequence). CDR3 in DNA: TGCAGCGGGACTAGCGGGAGTACCCGCACAGATACGCAGTATTTT. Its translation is CSGTSGSTRTDTQYF.

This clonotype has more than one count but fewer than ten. CDR3 residues: CSAQGTDTQYF. DNA for the CDR3: TGCAGTGCCCAGGGCACAGATACGCAGTATTTT. V usage is TRBV20-1 and J usage is TRBJ2-3; D is unresolved. Germline V lookup: CDR1 DFQATT, CDR2 SNEGSKA (reference sequence). The CDR3 contains 11 residues. The V end lost 6 bases, the J end lost 1 base, and 5 bases lay between the germline ends.

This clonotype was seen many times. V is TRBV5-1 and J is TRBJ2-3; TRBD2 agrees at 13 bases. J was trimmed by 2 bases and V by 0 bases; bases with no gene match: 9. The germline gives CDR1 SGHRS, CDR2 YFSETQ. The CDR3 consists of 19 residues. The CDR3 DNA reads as TGCGCCAGCAGCTTGGGCTTACCCGGACTAGCGGGGGCCACAGATACGCAGTATTTT. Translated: CASSLGLPGLAGATDTQYF.

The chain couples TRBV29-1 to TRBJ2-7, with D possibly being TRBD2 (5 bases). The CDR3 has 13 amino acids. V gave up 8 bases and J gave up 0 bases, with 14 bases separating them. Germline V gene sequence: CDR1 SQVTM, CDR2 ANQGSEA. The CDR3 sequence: CSIGDRSSYEQYF. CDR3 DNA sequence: TGCAGCATCGGGGATCGAAGCTCCTACGAGCAGTACTTC.

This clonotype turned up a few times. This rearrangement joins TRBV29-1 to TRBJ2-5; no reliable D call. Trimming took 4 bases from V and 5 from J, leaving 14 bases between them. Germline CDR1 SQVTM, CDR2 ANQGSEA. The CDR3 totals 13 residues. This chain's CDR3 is CSVVAPLHETQYF. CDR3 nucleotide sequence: TGCAGCGTTGTGGCCCCGTTGCACGAGACCCAGTACTTC.

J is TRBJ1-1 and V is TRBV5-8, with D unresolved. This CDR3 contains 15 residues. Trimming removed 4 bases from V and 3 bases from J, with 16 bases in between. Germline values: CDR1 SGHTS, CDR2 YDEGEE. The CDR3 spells CASSTAMAGYTEAFF. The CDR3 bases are TGTGCCAGCAGCACGGCGATGGCAGGTTACACTGAAGCTTTCTTT.

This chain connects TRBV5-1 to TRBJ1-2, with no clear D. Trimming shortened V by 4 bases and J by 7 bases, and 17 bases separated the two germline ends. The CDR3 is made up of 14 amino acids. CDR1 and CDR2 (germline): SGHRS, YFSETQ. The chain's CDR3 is CASSQEPNAGGYTF. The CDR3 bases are TGCGCCAGCAGCCAAGAGCCAAACGCGGGTGGCTACACCTTC.

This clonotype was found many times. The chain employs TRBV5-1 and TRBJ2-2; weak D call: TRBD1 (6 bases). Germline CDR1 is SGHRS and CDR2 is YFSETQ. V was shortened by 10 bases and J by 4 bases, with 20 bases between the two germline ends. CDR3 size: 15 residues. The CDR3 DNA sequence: TGCGCCTCTGGGGGCTGGGCCGAGTCCACCGGGGAGCTGTTTTTT. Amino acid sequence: CASGGWAESTGELFF.

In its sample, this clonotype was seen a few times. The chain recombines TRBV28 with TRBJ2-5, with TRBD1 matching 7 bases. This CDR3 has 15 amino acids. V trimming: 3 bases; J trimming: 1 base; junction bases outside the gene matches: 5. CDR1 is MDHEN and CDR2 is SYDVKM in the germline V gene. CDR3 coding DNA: TGTGCCAGCAGTTTTAAGGGGGCTTTCCAAGAGACCCAGTACTTC. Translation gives CASSFKGAFQETQYF.

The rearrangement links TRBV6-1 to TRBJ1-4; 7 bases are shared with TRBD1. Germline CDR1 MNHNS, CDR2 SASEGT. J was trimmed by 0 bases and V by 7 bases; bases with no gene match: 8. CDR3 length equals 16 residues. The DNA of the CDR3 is TGTGCCAGCACCAGAGGGAGGGGGCCAACTAATGAAAAACTGTTTTTT. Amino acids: CASTRGRGPTNEKLFF.

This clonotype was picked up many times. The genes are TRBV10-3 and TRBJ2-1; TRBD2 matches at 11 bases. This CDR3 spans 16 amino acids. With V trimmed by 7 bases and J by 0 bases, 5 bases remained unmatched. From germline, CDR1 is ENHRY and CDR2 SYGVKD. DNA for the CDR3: TGTGCCATCAAGAGAACTAGCGGGAGCTCCTACAATGAGCAGTTCTTC. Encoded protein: CAIKRTSGSSYNEQFF.

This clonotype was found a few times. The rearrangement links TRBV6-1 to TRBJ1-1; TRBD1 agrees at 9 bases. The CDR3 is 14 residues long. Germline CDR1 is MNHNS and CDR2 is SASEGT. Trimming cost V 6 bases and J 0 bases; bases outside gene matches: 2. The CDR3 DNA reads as TGTGCCAGCAGCACAGGGGGCCTGAACACTGAAGCTTTCTTT. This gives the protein CASSTGGLNTEAFF.

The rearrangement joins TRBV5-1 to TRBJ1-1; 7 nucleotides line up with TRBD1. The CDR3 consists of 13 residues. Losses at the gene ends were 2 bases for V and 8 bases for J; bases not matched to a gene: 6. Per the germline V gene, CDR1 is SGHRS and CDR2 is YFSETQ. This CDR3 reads CASSFETGLEAFF. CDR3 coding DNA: TGCGCCAGCAGCTTTGAGACAGGGTTGGAAGCTTTCTTT. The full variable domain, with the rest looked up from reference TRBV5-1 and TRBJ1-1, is KAGVTQTPRYLIKTRGQQVTLSCSPISGHRSVSWYQQTPGQGLQFLFEYFSETQRNKGNFPGRFSGRQFSNSRSEMNVSTLELGDSALYLCASSFETGLEAFFGQGTRLTVV.

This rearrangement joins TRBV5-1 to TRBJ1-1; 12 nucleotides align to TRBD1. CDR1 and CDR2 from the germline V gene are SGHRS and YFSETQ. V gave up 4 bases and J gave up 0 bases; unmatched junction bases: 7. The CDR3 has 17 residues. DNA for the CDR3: TGCGCCAGCAGCCCCGGGACAGGGGGCTCACTGAACACTGAAGCTTTCTTT. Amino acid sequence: CASSPGTGGSLNTEAFF. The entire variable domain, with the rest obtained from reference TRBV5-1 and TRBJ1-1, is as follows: KAGVTQTPRYLIKTRGQQVTLSCSPISGHRSVSWYQQTPGQGLQFLFEYFSETQRNKGNFPGRFSGRQFSNSRSEMNVSTLELGDSALYLCASSPGTGGSLNTEAFFGQGTRLTVV.

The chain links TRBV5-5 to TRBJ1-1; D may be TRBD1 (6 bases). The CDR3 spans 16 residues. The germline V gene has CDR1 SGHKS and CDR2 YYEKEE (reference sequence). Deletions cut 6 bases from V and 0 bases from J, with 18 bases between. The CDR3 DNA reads TGTGCCAGCACGACACACCAGGGGAGTTTGAACACTGAAGCTTTCTTT. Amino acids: CASTTHQGSLNTEAFF. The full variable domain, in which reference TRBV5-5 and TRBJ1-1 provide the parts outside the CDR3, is DAGVTQSPTHLIKTRGQQVTLRCSPISGHKSVSWYQQVLGQGPQFIFQYYEKEERGRGNFPDRFSARQFPNYSSELNVNALLLGDSALYLCASTTHQGSLNTEAFFGQGTRLTVV.

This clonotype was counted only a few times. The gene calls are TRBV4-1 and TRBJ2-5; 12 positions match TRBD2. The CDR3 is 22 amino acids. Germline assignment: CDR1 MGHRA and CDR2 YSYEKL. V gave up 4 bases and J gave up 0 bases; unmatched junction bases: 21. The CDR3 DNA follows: TGCGCCAGCAGCCCGCAGTCGTTCCGGACTAGCGGGAAGTTCTTGTACCAAGAGACCCAGTACTTC. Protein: CASSPQSFRTSGKFLYQETQYF.

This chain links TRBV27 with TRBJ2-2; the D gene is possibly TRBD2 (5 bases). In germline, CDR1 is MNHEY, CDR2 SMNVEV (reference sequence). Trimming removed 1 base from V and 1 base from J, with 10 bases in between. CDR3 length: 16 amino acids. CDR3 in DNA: TGTGCCAGCAGTTTATTCATACGGGGGAACACCGGGGAGCTGTTTTTT. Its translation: CASSLFIRGNTGELFF.

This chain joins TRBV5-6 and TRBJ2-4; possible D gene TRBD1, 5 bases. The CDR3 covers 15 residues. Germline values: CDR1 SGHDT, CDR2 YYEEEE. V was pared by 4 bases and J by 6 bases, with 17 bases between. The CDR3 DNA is TGTGCCAGCAGCGCCCCCGCAGGGCATTTAAACATTCAGTACTTC. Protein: CASSAPAGHLNIQYF.

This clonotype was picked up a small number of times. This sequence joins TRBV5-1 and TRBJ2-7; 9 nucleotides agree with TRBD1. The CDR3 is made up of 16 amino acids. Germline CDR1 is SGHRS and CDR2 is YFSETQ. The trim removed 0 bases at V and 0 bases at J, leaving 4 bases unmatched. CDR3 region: CASSLGGQGFSYEQYF. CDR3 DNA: TGCGCCAGCAGCTTGGGGGGACAGGGTTTCTCCTACGAGCAGTACTTC.

The CDR3 bases are TGCAGTGCTAGAGATGAACCCCCCGGGGAGCTGTTTTTT. Residues: CSARDEPPGELFF. The chain joins TRBV20-1 to TRBJ2-2; no reliable D call. Germline loops: CDR1 DFQATT, CDR2 SNEGSKA (reference sequence). Trimming took off 0 bases at V and 6 bases at J, with 8 bases between the two ends. The CDR3 contains 13 residues.